This TCR beta chain came from a study of blood T cell repertoires in COVID-19. Study at large: Researchers got acute and convalescent COVID-19 samples from the United States, Italy and Spain. From T cells, B-cell-depleted T cells, or PBMCs came the material, which was cDNA or gDNA.

Under the authors' procedure: Reference gene primer amplification gave nucleated cell count estimates. Assay used: immunoSEQ multiplex PCR; TCRdb lists only in-frame clones, some missing. V, J and clone size were drawn from that table, and D and trimming were deduced from the DNA. The profile shows about 44,000 clones, roughly 87% of them singletons. The V and J ends lost 6 bases and 4 bases respectively, with 9 bases between them. Per germline, CDR1 SNHLY and CDR2 FYNNEI. This CDR3 contains 12 residues. The rearrangement links TRBV2 to TRBJ1-1, with D possibly TRBD1 on 5 matching bases. Sequences were obtained from peripheral blood. The TCR was taken from a woman aged 80 or over in a cohort sampled during active or convalescent COVID-19. CDR3 sequence reads: CASSTGPTEAFF. CDR3 coding DNA: TGTGCCAGCAGCACAGGTCCCACTGAAGCTTTCTTT.